This T cell receptor beta chain originates from a study of shared clonotypes between healthy human individuals (dated by TCRdb to the early 2020s). At the level of the whole study: The cohort included three men and a couple of women between 18 and 49 years of age. For each donor, CD4 naive and CD4 memory were each run on three plates, CD8 naive on two plates, and CD8 memory on one plate. Per donor, leukapheresis produced somewhere between about 0.94 and 9.5 billion PBMCs. Blood TCR repertoires of a handful of healthy adults were deeply sequenced to estimate repertoire size and the extent of clonotype sharing between individuals. Libraries were prepared and TCR repertoires were sequenced by different laboratories using diverse techniques, in order to increase sequencing depth and limit assay-specific biases. Broad study findings and their caveats: Because the study included a small number of donors, the genetic and exposure-history diversity represented was limited. Only blood was sampled, and tissue TCR repertoires likely differ from those in blood. Naive subsets generally had larger estimated clonotype richness than memory subsets. Sharing across a few donors was observed for about 4.8% of naive CD4, less than 4% of naive CD8, about 2.3% of memory CD4, and roughly 0.4% of memory CD8 clonotypes. Even with the large sequencing depth, rarefaction of the sorted-subset datasets indicated that sequencing was incomplete. Pairwise subsampling led to the expectation that sequencing depth would affect the degree of clonotype sharing among donors. Compared with non-shared clonotypes, clonotypes shared by all four sorted-subset donors had higher generation probabilities.

For the CD8 naive samples, CD45RO-negative cells were positively selected for CCR7, yielding a CD45RA+CCR7+ population from which TemRA cells were excluded. The donors were healthy, HIV-negative adults who had no recently reported acute infections or vaccinations. All donors were Caucasian adults living in Nashville, Tennessee, USA. After blood collection by leukapheresis, PBMCs were isolated using Ficoll-Histopaque density gradient centrifugation and then cryopreserved in the vapor phase of liquid nitrogen. Purity and quantity of every magnetically sorted T cell population were checked by analytical flow cytometry. Genomic DNA was isolated from each sorted fraction and quantified by UV absorbance on a Nanodrop 2000c. The CDR3 runs 12 amino acids, cysteine and phenylalanine included. CDR3 DNA only is kept here, 36 bases in frame from base 1. V and J lose 3 bases and 6 bases, and a span of 6 bases separates them. Per the germline V gene (reference sequence), SEHNR is the CDR1 and FQNEAQ is the CDR2.

Using the deep immunoSEQ assay, TCR CDR3 regions were amplified from genomic DNA by multiplex PCR. Extracted genomic DNA from each cell subset was distributed evenly across all wells of several immunoSEQ 96-well plates, and each plate was treated as a replicate. For sorted subsets, approximately 190 ng of genomic DNA, equivalent to tens of thousands of T cell genomes, went into each replicate PCR. The purified libraries were quantified using a Qubit 3.0 fluorometer, sized with a Bioanalyzer 2100, and then quantified again using the KAPA Library Quantification kit. A separate single-read 150-cycle Illumina NextSeq 550 flow cell was used to sequence each immunoSEQ 96-well plate. As for the original processing: Because only junctional sequences without quality scores were contained in the immunoSEQ output, filtering matching that applied to full-length reads could not be performed. Sequences were annotated with PyIR, a Python wrapper for IgBLAST v1.9, using IMGT germline references to assign V/J genes and CDR3. Any read was removed if the V/J assignment was weak (E-value above 1e-6), the CDR3 was missing, or the read contained stop codons, out-of-frame junctions, or ambiguous translated residues. V3J clonotypes were defined as sequences sharing the same inferred V gene, J gene, and CDR3 amino acid sequence. Percentage overlap between repertoires was computed as shared unique clonotypes divided by the size of the smaller repertoire. Three approaches were used to assess repertoire richness: RTK rarefaction, the Chao1 estimator, and Recon v2.1 estimates of unobserved clonotypes. Generation probabilities for all TCRbeta clonotypes obtained by the gDNA method from a handful of donors were computed using OLGA. TCRdb stores this immuneACCESS table with in-frame sequences only. Part of the clones is absent; in the studies checked, under half of the shortfall reflects unresolved V genes, and no reason is known for the rest. V and J calls and clone size are those listed in that table; D and trimming were worked out from the DNA. A total of about 2.2 million clones appear in this sample, around 93% of them only once. The ten largest clonotypes hold about 1.5% of the sample.

Details on this clone: Its cognate antigen has yet to be identified. The sample holds no much larger clone one base away, and base qualities are not on file. Distinct nucleotide sequences in the sample also encode this CDR3.

The V and J segments used are TRBV7-9 and TRBJ2-1; no D gene is confidently identified. The sample taken for sequencing was naive CD8+ T cells from PBMCs. This sample's cell subset or site label indicates: CD45RA+CCR7+. This sequence was found in a man between 18 and 35 years old in good health. Some clones in this sample may be carry-over from other donors' samples. The DNA is as follows: TGTGCCAGCAGCTTTGGTCCCAATGAGCAGTTCTTC. The resulting protein is CASSFGPNEQFF. With the rest looked up from the reference TRBV7-9 and TRBJ2-1 genes rather than sequenced, the full variable domain is DTGVSQNPRHKITKRGQNVTFRCDPISEHNRLYWYRQTLGQGPEFLTYFQNEAQLEKSRLLSDRFSAERPKGSFSTLEIQRTEQGDSAMYLCASSFGPNEQFFGPGTRLTVL.